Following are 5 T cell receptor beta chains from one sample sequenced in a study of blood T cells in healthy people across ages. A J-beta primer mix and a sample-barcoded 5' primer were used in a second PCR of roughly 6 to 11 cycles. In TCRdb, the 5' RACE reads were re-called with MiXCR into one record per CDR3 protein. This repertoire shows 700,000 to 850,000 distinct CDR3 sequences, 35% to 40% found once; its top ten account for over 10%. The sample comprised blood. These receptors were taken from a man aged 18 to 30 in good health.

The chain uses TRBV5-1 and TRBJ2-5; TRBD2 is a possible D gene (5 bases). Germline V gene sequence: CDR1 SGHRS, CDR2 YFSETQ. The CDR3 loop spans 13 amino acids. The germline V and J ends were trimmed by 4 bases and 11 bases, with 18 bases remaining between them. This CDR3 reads CASSGVFGNEQYF. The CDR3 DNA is TGCGCCAGCAGCGGGGTCTTCGGGAATGAGCAGTACTTC.

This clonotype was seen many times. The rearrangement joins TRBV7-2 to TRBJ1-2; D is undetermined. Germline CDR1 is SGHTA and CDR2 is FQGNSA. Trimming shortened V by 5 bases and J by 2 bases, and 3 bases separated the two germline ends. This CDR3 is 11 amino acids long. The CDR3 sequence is CASSVNYGYTF. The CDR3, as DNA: TGTGCCAGCAGCGTCAACTATGGCTACACCTTC. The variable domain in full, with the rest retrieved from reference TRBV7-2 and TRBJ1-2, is GAGVSQSPSNKVTEKGKDVELRCDPISGHTALYWYRQSLGQGLEFLIYFQGNSAPDKSGLPSDRFSAERTGGSVSTLTIQRTQQEDSAVYLCASSVNYGYTFGSGTRLTVV.

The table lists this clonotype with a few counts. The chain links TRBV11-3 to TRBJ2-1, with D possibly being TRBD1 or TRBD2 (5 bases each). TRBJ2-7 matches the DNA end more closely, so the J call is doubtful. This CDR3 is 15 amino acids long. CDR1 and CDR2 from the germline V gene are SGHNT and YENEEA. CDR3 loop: CASSLGVTSYNEQYF. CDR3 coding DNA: TGTGCCAGCAGCTTGGGGGTCACCTCCTACAATGAGCAGTACTTC.

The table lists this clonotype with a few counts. CDR3 DNA sequence: TGCAGTGCTAGAGGGGGCGGTAAGGGCTACGAGCAGTACTTC. Amino acid sequence: CSARGGGKGYEQYF. V and J are TRBV20-1 and TRBJ2-7; maybe TRBD1 (5 bases). The CDR3 consists of 14 residues. The V gene's germline CDR1 is DFQATT and CDR2 SNEGSKA (reference sequence). The V end was cut by 1 base, the J end by 3 bases, with 13 bases between.

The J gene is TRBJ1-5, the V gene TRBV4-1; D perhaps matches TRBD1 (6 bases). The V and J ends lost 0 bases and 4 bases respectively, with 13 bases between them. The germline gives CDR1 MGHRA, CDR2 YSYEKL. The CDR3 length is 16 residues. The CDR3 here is CASSQDSAGANQPQHF. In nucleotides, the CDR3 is TGCGCCAGCAGCCAAGATAGCGCAGGGGCGAATCAGCCCCAGCATTTT.